These 31 T cell receptor beta chains were all obtained from the same sample, sequenced in a study of T cells after yellow fever vaccination (dated by TCRdb to about 2019). Receptor amplification or capture employed 5' RACE. Reads for this sample came from an Illumina HiSeq 2500. TCRdb handled the public reads itself, with Q25 trimming in fastp and clone calling in MiXCR, and kept productive beta chains. Entries that share a CDR3 protein sequence are merged under the most common genes and DNA. A total of some 320,000 distinct CDR3 sequences appear in this sample, roughly 8.7% of them only once. Clones ranked in the top ten supply roughly 18% of the sample. Reading the label with the study, this specimen's treatment or condition is: live attenuated yellow fever vaccine strain. The specimen was PBMCs, collected on the day of the first yellow fever vaccination. The source of these receptors is a man aged 18-30 years who received the YFV17D yellow fever vaccine.

This clonotype came up many times. A read error may account for a junction end that differs from germline. V and J are TRBV5-1 and TRBJ2-1, with 8 bases fitting TRBD2. The CDR3 totals 15 residues. In germline, CDR1 is SGHRS, CDR2 YFSETQ. The CDR3 nucleotides read TGTGCCAGCAGCTTGGGCGGGGGGTCTTACAATGAGCAGTTCTTC. Encoded protein: CASSLGGGSYNEQFF.

There are a few counts of this clonotype. The genes are TRBV10-3 and TRBJ1-4; D gene ambiguous. The CDR3 length is 15 residues. The V end lost 3 bases, the J end lost 0 bases, and 8 bases lay between the germline ends. Germline V gene lookup returns CDR1 ENHRY and CDR2 SYGVKD. In DNA, the CDR3 is TGTGCCATCAGTGATGTGGGTGCAACTAATGAAAAACTGTTTTTT. Translation gives CAISDVGATNEKLFF.

This clonotype showed up just a few times. The chain carries TRBV20-1 and TRBJ2-5; D may be TRBD1 (6 bases). V lost 3 bases and J 2 bases, leaving 7 bases between the germline ends. Per the germline V gene, CDR1 is DFQATT and CDR2 is SNEGSKA (reference sequence). CDR3 length: 12 residues. The CDR3 region has the DNA TGCAGTGCTAGCGGACAGCAAGAGACCCAGTACTTC. Its protein is CSASGQQETQYF.

There are a few counts of this clonotype. The chain has TRBV7-9 and TRBJ2-2; D is undetermined. V shed 6 bases and J shed 7 bases, with 6 bases lying between them. CDR1 and CDR2 from the germline V gene are SEHNR and FQNEAQ (reference sequence). This CDR3 has 11 amino acids. CDR3 in amino acids: CASREVGELFF. DNA of the CDR3: TGTGCCAGCAGGGAAGTCGGGGAGCTGTTTTTT.

This rearrangement joins TRBV27 to TRBJ2-3; 10 bases are shared with TRBD2. This CDR3 region has 15 residues. Germline loops: CDR1 MNHEY, CDR2 SMNVEV (reference sequence). V lost 7 bases to trimming and J lost 1 base; unmatched junction nucleotides: 5. CDR3 loop: CASMPSGGGTDTQYF. The CDR3 nucleotides are TGTGCCAGCATGCCTAGCGGGGGAGGCACAGATACGCAGTATTTT.

This clonotype was observed a handful of times. The V and J genes are TRBV6-1 and TRBJ2-1, with 7 bases lining up with TRBD2. V was pared by 6 bases and J by 6 bases, with 8 bases of the junction left unmatched. There are 14 residues in the CDR3. Per the germline V gene, CDR1 is MNHNS and CDR2 is SASEGT. The DNA of the CDR3 is TGTGCCAGCAGGGCGGCTAGCGGCTTCAATGAGCAGTTCTTC. Translating it yields CASRAASGFNEQFF.

In its sample, this clonotype was seen once. The J gene is TRBJ2-3, the V gene TRBV7-9, with 14 bases matching TRBD2. The trim removed 5 bases at V and 5 bases at J, leaving 6 bases unmatched. Germline CDR1 is SEHNR and CDR2 is FQNEAQ (reference sequence). This CDR3 contains 16 residues. CDR3 nucleotide sequence: TGTGCCAGCAGCCGACTAGCGGGAGGGGCCGGAGATACGCAGTATTTT. It is translated as CASSRLAGGAGDTQYF.

This chain links TRBV5-1 with TRBJ1-3, with D possibly TRBD1 on 5 matching bases. V lost 5 bases to trimming and J lost 0 bases, with 9 bases between them. This CDR3 contains 14 residues. Germline V gene lookup returns CDR1 SGHRS and CDR2 YFSETQ. In DNA form, the CDR3 reads TGCGCCAGCAGGTGGGGGAACTCTGGAAACACCATATATTTT. Residues: CASRWGNSGNTIYF.

The chain recombines TRBV12-3 or TRBV12-4 with TRBJ2-2; 8 nucleotides match TRBD1. Trimming removed 5 bases from V and 3 bases from J; junction bases left unmatched: 17. The CDR3 extends over 19 amino acids. CDR3 coding DNA: TGTGCCAGCAGTATTCACGGATGGGCAGGGGGCGCCGACACCGGGGAGCTGTTTTTT. Its protein product is CASSIHGWAGGADTGELFF.

This clonotype has ten or more counts. The V and J genes are TRBV7-3 and TRBJ1-1; D is unresolved. The CDR3 runs 13 residues. With 4 bases removed from V and 2 bases from J, the gap between germline ends came to 8 bases. Germline CDR1 reads SGHTA; CDR2 reads FQGTGA. CDR3 region: CASSSRVNTEAFF. The CDR3 coding sequence is TGTGCCAGCAGCTCAAGGGTAAACACTGAAGCTTTCTTT.

V gene TRBV20-1 combines with J gene TRBJ2-7, with TRBD2 matching over 11 bases. The CDR3 contains 15 residues. The trim removed 1 base at V and 3 bases at J, leaving 5 bases unmatched. Germline assignment: CDR1 DFQATT and CDR2 SNEGSKA (reference sequence). The CDR3 reads CSARARLAGFYEQYV. The CDR3 nucleotides read TGCAGTGCTAGAGCACGACTAGCGGGGTTCTACGAGCAGTACGTC.

This clonotype was seen only a few times. V gene TRBV24-1 combines with J gene TRBJ2-2; TRBD1 agrees at 7 bases. There are 15 residues in the CDR3. V lost 10 bases and J lost 4; bases outside the gene matches: 11. The germline gives CDR1 KGHDR, CDR2 SFDVKD. The CDR3 DNA reads as TGTGCCACTAGCCCGGAGGCAGGGGGCACCGGGGAGCTGTTTTTT. Amino acid sequence: CATSPEAGGTGELFF.

The sample holds a few counts of this clonotype. The rearrangement links TRBV4-1 to TRBJ2-7; unclear D gene. This CDR3 is built from 13 residues. Trimming left V 4 bases short and J 4 bases short, with 11 bases between. CDR1 is MGHRA, CDR2 YSYEKL, per germline. The CDR3 coding sequence is TGCGCCAGCAGCCTAGACGTGGATTACGAGCAGTACGTC. It translates to CASSLDVDYEQYV.

Notes on this clonotype: The junction differs from germline at one of its ends, possibly a read error. V gene TRBV7-3 combines with J gene TRBJ1-1; D remains unclear. Germline V gene sequence: CDR1 SGHTA, CDR2 FQGTGA. This CDR3 contains 13 residues. The CDR3 here is CASSLDPNTESFF. The CDR3 DNA follows: TGTGCCAGCAGCCTAGATCCGAACACTGAATCTTTCTTT.

There are a few counts of this clonotype. V gene TRBV4-3 combines with J gene TRBJ1-4; 12 nucleotides agree with TRBD1. Per the germline V gene, CDR1 is LGHNA and CDR2 is YSLEER. This CDR3 has 15 residues. Trimming cost V 3 bases and J 7 bases; bases outside gene matches: 3. Written as DNA, the CDR3 is TGCGCCAGCAGCCAGGGACAGGGGGCTGGTGAAAAACTGTTTTTT. It specifies CASSQGQGAGEKLFF.

This clonotype turned up a few times. The V gene is TRBV4-3, the J gene TRBJ2-1; 7 nucleotides agree with TRBD2. V lost 2 bases to trimming and J lost 3 bases; unmatched junction nucleotides: 7. The CDR3 consists of 16 residues. Germline CDR1 and CDR2: LGHNA and YSLEER. The DNA of the CDR3 is TGCGCCAGCAGCCAATCTCCTAGCGGCTACTACAATGAGCAGTTCTTC. Protein: CASSQSPSGYYNEQFF.

This clonotype occurred a few times. This chain connects TRBV6-5 to TRBJ2-5, with D possibly TRBD2 on 5 matching bases. The CDR3 consists of 14 residues. Germline loops: CDR1 MNHEY, CDR2 SVGAGI. Deletions cut 4 bases from V and 4 bases from J, with 13 bases between. The CDR3 region is CASSSGIRRETQYF. Here the CDR3 DNA reads TGTGCCAGCAGTTCGGGAATCCGACGAGAGACCCAGTACTTC.

The sample holds a few counts of this clonotype. The chain links TRBV30 to TRBJ2-7; D ambiguous. The CDR3 runs 11 residues. CDR1 is GTSNPN and CDR2 is SVGIG in the germline V gene (reference sequence). Trimming took 3 bases from V and 4 from J, leaving 7 bases between them. CDR3 DNA: TGTGCCTGGAGGGGTATTTACGAGCAGTACTTC. Translated: CAWRGIYEQYF.

This clonotype was recorded a few times. The chain employs TRBV12-3 or TRBV12-4 and TRBJ1-2, with D uncertain. Trimming removed 7 bases at V and 3 bases at J, with 15 bases between. The CDR3 contains 14 residues. CDR3 loop: CASTEVGTDYGYTF. The CDR3 nucleotides are TGTGCCAGCACCGAGGTCGGAACGGACTATGGCTACACCTTC.

The chain links TRBV7-2 to TRBJ2-7, with D possibly matching TRBD1 (6 bases). This CDR3 region has 14 residues. The germline V and J ends were trimmed by 3 bases and 2 bases, with 11 bases remaining between them. Germline-derived CDR1 and CDR2 are SGHTA and FQGNSA. This CDR3 is CASSLGQGTYEQYV. DNA of the CDR3: TGTGCCAGCAGCTTGGGGCAGGGGACCTACGAGCAGTACGTC.

This clonotype was seen many times. The chain has TRBV5-1 and TRBJ2-3; 9 nucleotides align to TRBD2. The germline V gene encodes CDR1 SGHRS and CDR2 YFSETQ. The V gene end was trimmed by 5 bases and the J gene end by 5 bases; junction bases not matched to a gene: 3. CDR3 length: 13 residues. The CDR3: CASSLAGKDTQYF. The CDR3 nucleotides read TGCGCCAGCAGTCTAGCGGGGAAAGATACGCAGTATTTT.

In this sample, this clonotype turned up a few times. V is TRBV7-6 and J is TRBJ1-1; the D gene is possibly TRBD1 (5 bases). Germline loops: CDR1 SGHVS, CDR2 FNYEAQ. The CDR3 runs to 15 residues. V gave up 1 base and J gave up 0 bases, with 9 bases separating them. The CDR3 DNA reads as TGTGCCAGCAGCTTAGTTGGGGGGGTGAACACTGAAGCTTTCTTT. This encodes CASSLVGGVNTEAFF.

The rearrangement joins TRBV27 to TRBJ2-3; tentatively, D is TRBD2 (6 bases). The length of the CDR3 is 15 residues. The germline V and J ends were trimmed by 4 bases and 1 base, with 12 bases remaining between them. The germline V gene has CDR1 MNHEY and CDR2 SMNVEV (reference sequence). The CDR3 coding sequence is TGTGCCAGCAGTTCAAATAGCGGACGCACAGATACGCAGTATTTT. Its translation is CASSSNSGRTDTQYF.

The V call is TRBV20-1, the J call TRBJ2-1; 11 nucleotides match TRBD2. V shed 1 base, J shed 3 bases, and the junction held 5 bases outside the gene matches. Germline CDR1 DFQATT, CDR2 SNEGSKA (reference sequence). The CDR3 has 16 residues. The CDR3 here is CSARGSGGDDYNEQFF. Written as DNA, the CDR3 is TGCAGTGCTAGAGGTAGCGGGGGGGACGACTACAATGAGCAGTTCTTC.

V is TRBV4-3 and J is TRBJ1-2, with D tentatively TRBD1 (5 bases). V dropped 0 bases and J dropped 10 bases, with 12 bases sitting between them. The CDR3 loop spans 13 amino acids. The germline V gene has CDR1 LGHNA and CDR2 YSLEER. CDR3: CASSQDPGGVYTF. CDR3 coding DNA: TGCGCCAGCAGCCAAGACCCCGGGGGGGTCTACACCTTC.

Many counts were recorded for this clonotype. The chain links TRBV12-3 or TRBV12-4 to TRBJ2-5; D gene ambiguous. There are 11 residues in the CDR3. Trimming removed 3 bases at V and 9 bases at J, with 8 bases between. CDR3 sequence reads: CASSLHLAQYF. The DNA for the CDR3 is TGTGCCAGCAGTTTGCATCTGGCCCAGTACTTC.

The V call is TRBV19, the J call TRBJ2-3; possible D gene TRBD1, 5 bases. This CDR3 region has 15 residues. Looked up from germline, CDR1 is LNHDA and CDR2 is SQIVND (reference sequence). Trimming pared 6 bases from V and 0 bases from J, leaving 13 bases between. Here the CDR3 DNA reads TGTGCCAGTAGGTCCCCGACAGCTAGCACAGATACGCAGTATTTT. Residues: CASRSPTASTDTQYF.

This clonotype was seen repeatedly, ten times or more. The rearrangement links TRBV5-1 to TRBJ2-1; TRBD2 matches 10 bases. The CDR3 loop spans 16 amino acids. CDR1 and CDR2 (germline): SGHRS, YFSETQ. Trimming removed 6 bases from V and 4 bases from J; junction bases left unmatched: 10. The CDR3 nucleotides read TGCGCCAGCACCTCAGTCGCAGCGGGGGGGTACAATGAGCAGTTCTTC. It is translated as CASTSVAAGGYNEQFF.

This clonotype was seen a handful of times. V usage is TRBV7-9 and J usage is TRBJ2-2, with D maybe TRBD2 (6 bases). Germline assignment: CDR1 SEHNR and CDR2 FQNEAQ (reference sequence). V shed 3 bases and J shed 4 bases, with 15 bases lying between them. The CDR3 covers 16 residues. The CDR3 coding sequence is TGTGCCAGCAGCTTCTATGGGGGGATCCTCACCGGGGAGCTGTTTTTT. This sequence encodes CASSFYGGILTGELFF.

This clonotype was seen ten or more times. The chain employs TRBV7-2 and TRBJ2-7, with no clear D. CDR1 and CDR2 (germline): SGHTA, FQGNSA. V gave up 5 bases and J gave up 3 bases, with 5 bases separating them. CDR3 length: 11 residues. The CDR3: CASSQYYEQYF. As DNA, the CDR3 is TGTGCCAGCAGCCAGTACTACGAGCAGTACTTC. Full variable domain (outside the CDR3, taken from reference TRBV7-2 and TRBJ2-7): GAGVSQSPSNKVTEKGKDVELRCDPISGHTALYWYRQSLGQGLEFLIYFQGNSAPDKSGLPSDRFSAERTGGSVSTLTIQRTQQEDSAVYLCASSQYYEQYFGPGTRLTVT.

This clonotype appeared a few times. The CDR3 loop reads CASSQDDSTDTQYF. Written as DNA, the CDR3 is TGCGCCAGCAGCCAAGATGACAGCACAGATACGCAGTATTTT. The chain is built from TRBV4-3 and TRBJ2-3; no clear D. Trimming left V 0 bases short and J 0 bases short, with 4 bases between. The germline V gene has CDR1 LGHNA and CDR2 YSLEER. This CDR3 spans 14 amino acids.